Listed below are T cell receptor beta chains from one sample, sequenced in a study of cytomegalovirus exposure and HLA in healthy donors. The method was immunoSEQ multiplex PCR; TCRdb's version includes in-frame clones alone and lacks a portion of them. This table has some 150,000 clones, 80% to 90% appearing once. Sequenced sample: PBMCs. These receptors all come from a young woman in good health and CMV-seropositive. CDR3s leave out the opening cysteine and the closing phenylalanine or tryptophan.

TRBV13	TRBJ2-1	ASSSRTRRNNEQF
TRBV27	TRBJ1-1	ASQRQGSVTEAF
TRBV4-3	TRBJ2-3	ASSRKTSGGGTDTQY
TRBV5-1	TRBJ2-3	ASSLGADTQY
TRBV4-1	TRBJ2-1	ASSQVAGWNEQF
TRBV18	TRBJ1-1	ASSPRVLVSGTNTEAF
TRBV5-5	TRBJ2-7	ASSLAYSSYEQY
TRBV5-6	TRBJ2-5	ASSPGPSETQY
TRBV28	TRBJ1-1	ASTGQVGTEAF
TRBV7-6	TRBJ2-7	ASSPGQQGYSYEQY